These 3 T cell receptor beta chains share one sample of origin, sequenced in a study of T cell responses to AZD1222 COVID-19 vaccine. Data came from immunoSEQ multiplex PCR; TCRdb stores just in-frame clones and leaves some out. The sample has over 150,000 clones, approximately 90% seen once. Sequencing was performed on peripheral blood, taken 28 days after the second AZD1222 dose. These receptors were collected from an adult who received the AZD1222 COVID-19 vaccine.

The rearrangement joins TRBV5-1 to TRBJ2-1; the D gene is possibly TRBD1 (5 bases). This CDR3 has 15 amino acids. V dropped 4 bases and J dropped 0 bases, with 11 bases sitting between them. From germline, CDR1 is SGHRS and CDR2 YFSETQ. The CDR3: CASSLTDSSYNEQFF. In DNA form, the CDR3 reads TGCGCCAGCAGCCTGACTGACAGCTCCTACAATGAGCAGTTCTTC.

This chain connects TRBV6-5 to TRBJ1-2; D may be TRBD1 (6 bases). CDR3 length: 16 residues. Germline V gene data show CDR1 as MNHEY and CDR2 as SVGAGI. Trimming removed 4 bases at V and 6 bases at J, with 21 bases between. CDR3 DNA: TGTGCCAGCAGTTCCTCCCCACTAATTCAGGGGAATGGCTACACCTTC. As protein: CASSSSPLIQGNGYTF.

The sample holds a few counts of this clone. The J gene is TRBJ2-7, the V gene TRBV2; 8 bases fit TRBD2. V lost 0 bases to trimming and J lost 2 bases; unmatched junction nucleotides: 0. The CDR3 contains 14 residues. Per germline, CDR1 SNHLY and CDR2 FYNNEI. This chain's CDR3 is CASSEAGLAYEQYF. In DNA form, the CDR3 reads TGTGCCAGCAGTGAAGCGGGACTAGCCTACGAGCAGTACTTC.